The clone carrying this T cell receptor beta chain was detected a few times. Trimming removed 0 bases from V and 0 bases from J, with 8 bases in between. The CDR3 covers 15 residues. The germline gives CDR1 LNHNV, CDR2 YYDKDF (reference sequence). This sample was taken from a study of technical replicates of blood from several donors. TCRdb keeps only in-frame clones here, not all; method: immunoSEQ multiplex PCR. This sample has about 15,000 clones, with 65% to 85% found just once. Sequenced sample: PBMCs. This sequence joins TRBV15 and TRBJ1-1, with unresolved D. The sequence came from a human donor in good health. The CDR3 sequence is CATSRDGFMNTEAFF. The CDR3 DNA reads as TGTGCCACCAGCAGAGACGGTTTCATGAACACTGAAGCTTTCTTT. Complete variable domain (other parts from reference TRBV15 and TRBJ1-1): DAMVIQNPRYQVTQFGKPVTLSCSQTLNHNVMYWYQQKSSQAPKLLFHYYDKDFNNEADTPDNFQSRRPNTSFCFLDIRSPGLGDTAMYLCATSRDGFMNTEAFFGQGTRLTVV.